This TCR beta chain was profiled in a study of T cell repertoires in cytomegalovirus infection. Germline CDR1 is MNHNS and CDR2 is SASEGT. The CDR3 runs 14 residues. Unmatched junction bases numbered 8, after V lost 6 bases and J lost 6 bases. General study results and limits: CMV-specific TCR beta clonotypes restricted by HLA-C dominated the ex vivo response.

TCRdb re-analysed the reads in MiXCR, keeping a single row per CDR3 protein. Here the sample spans roughly 78,000 distinct CDR3 sequences, 35% to 45% being singletons. With regard to this clonotype: The antigen is not known.

The sample here was CD8+ T cells from cultured PBMCs, taken from culture after CMV antigen stimulation. The TCR comes from a human donor in good health (CMV status not recorded). Some clones in this sample may be carry-over from other donors' samples. This chain joins TRBV6-1 and TRBJ1-5; 7 positions match TRBD1. The CDR3 sequence: CASSSTGLGQPQHF. CDR3 DNA: TGTGCCAGCAGCTCGACAGGGCTGGGTCAGCCCCAGCATTTT.